The next 16 T cell receptor beta chains were all read from a single sample in a study of T-cell memory formation after mild COVID-19. TCRdb fed the 5' RACE reads into MiXCR, producing one record per CDR3 protein. This table holds 65,000 to 95,000 distinct CDR3 sequences, 10% to 15% found once. The sample consisted of PBMCs or a T cell subset sorted from them (not recorded which). Receptors originate from a man aged 18-30 years who had mild COVID-19 (a few samples of this study predate the infection). Cell type and time point are not known.

This rearrangement joins TRBV7-9 to TRBJ1-1; 7 nucleotides line up with TRBD1. J lost 4 bases, V lost 5 bases, and 10 bases had no gene match. The germline V gene has CDR1 SEHNR and CDR2 FQNEAQ (reference sequence). The CDR3 sequence is 15 residues long. The chain's CDR3 is CASSPDLGTATEAFF. In DNA form, the CDR3 reads TGTGCCAGCAGCCCCGACCTCGGGACAGCCACTGAAGCTTTCTTT.

This clonotype has a handful of counts. The rearrangement joins TRBV4-3 to TRBJ2-3; 7 nucleotides line up with TRBD2. The CDR3 is 16 amino acids. Trimming cost V 0 bases and J 3 bases; bases outside gene matches: 6. From germline, CDR1 is LGHNA and CDR2 YSLEER. The CDR3 is CASSQEPGGTTDTQYF. CDR3 bases: TGCGCCAGCAGCCAAGAACCGGGGGGTACAACAGATACGCAGTATTTT.

This clonotype appeared many times. The J gene is TRBJ2-7, the V gene TRBV5-1; D is uncertain. V lost 1 base and J 2 bases, leaving 16 bases between the germline ends. This CDR3 comprises 16 residues. Per the germline V gene, CDR1 is SGHRS and CDR2 is YFSETQ. The CDR3 loop is CASSLSSFGEAYEQYV. Written as DNA, the CDR3 is TGCGCCAGCAGCTTGTCGTCATTCGGCGAAGCCTACGAGCAGTACGTC.

This clonotype was found a few times. This chain links TRBV4-1 with TRBJ2-5; D is possibly TRBD1 or TRBD2 (5 bases each). The CDR3 extends over 17 amino acids. The germline V gene has CDR1 MGHRA and CDR2 YSYEKL. Trimming pared 0 bases from V and 5 bases from J, leaving 19 bases between. The CDR3 nucleotides are TGCGCCAGCAGCCAAGAAGGTCCGGGACCGGGATTGGAGACCCAGTACTTC. It translates to CASSQEGPGPGLETQYF.

This clonotype was counted between two and nine times. The V gene is TRBV7-9, the J gene TRBJ2-3, with D perhaps matching TRBD1 or TRBD2 (6 bases each). The germline V gene has CDR1 SEHNR and CDR2 FQNEAQ (reference sequence). The length of the CDR3 is 16 residues. Trimming removed 2 bases at V and 3 bases at J, with 15 bases between. The CDR3 nucleotides read TGTGCCAGCAGCTTATCGGAGGGGGAGGAGACAGATACGCAGTATTTT. Translation: CASSLSEGEETDTQYF. Combining the CDR3 with reference TRBV7-9 and TRBJ2-3 gives the whole variable domain DTGVSQNPRHKITKRGQNVTFRCDPISEHNRLYWYRQTLGQGPEFLTYFQNEAQLEKSRLLSDRFSAERPKGSFSTLEIQRTEQGDSAMYLCASSLSEGEETDTQYFGPGTRLTVL.

This clonotype was seen more than once but under ten times. In DNA form, the CDR3 reads TGCAGCGCGCGGGAGGGGTCGTCCTACAATGAGCAGTTCTTC. Protein product: CSAREGSSYNEQFF. The rearrangement uses TRBV29-1 and TRBJ2-1; 9 bases are shared with TRBD2. From germline, CDR1 is SQVTM and CDR2 ANQGSEA. V shed 7 bases, J shed 1 base, and the junction held 5 bases outside the gene matches. This CDR3 spans 14 amino acids.

This clonotype was recorded a few times. V and J are TRBV4-1 and TRBJ1-4; a weak D match, TRBD1 (6 bases). V lost 0 bases and J 6 bases, leaving 14 bases between the germline ends. From germline, CDR1 is MGHRA and CDR2 YSYEKL. The CDR3 length is 16 residues. CDR3 protein: CASSQDPTGPYEKLFF. The CDR3 DNA is TGCGCCAGCAGCCAAGATCCTACAGGGCCCTATGAAAAACTGTTTTTT.

The table lists this clonotype with a few counts. The chain has TRBV6-2 or TRBV6-3 and TRBJ2-7, with 8 bases that match TRBD1. J gave up 5 bases and V 7 bases, and 10 bases lay outside the gene matches. CDR1 and CDR2 from the germline V gene are MNHEY and SVGEGT. There are 14 residues in the CDR3. As DNA, the CDR3 is TGTGCCAGCACAAGGGGACAGGTCCGGAACGAGCAGTACGTC. This sequence encodes CASTRGQVRNEQYV.

The chain joins TRBV3-1 to TRBJ1-2; maybe TRBD1 (5 bases). Per germline, CDR1 LGHDT and CDR2 YNNKEL (reference sequence). This CDR3 is built from 14 residues. V was trimmed by 1 base and J by 7 bases, leaving 13 bases between them. The CDR3 is CASSQGGDGRGYTF. CDR3 nucleotides: TGTGCCAGCAGCCAAGGAGGGGATGGTCGTGGCTACACCTTC.

This clonotype has more than one count but fewer than ten. As DNA, the CDR3 is TGTGCCAGCAGCCTAGAGCGGACAGACGTCTCCTACGAGCAGTACTTC. As protein: CASSLERTDVSYEQYF. The chain recombines TRBV7-9 with TRBJ2-7, with D possibly being TRBD1 (6 bases). Germline values: CDR1 SEHNR, CDR2 FQNEAQ (reference sequence). The CDR3 has 16 residues. The V and J ends lost 5 bases and 0 bases respectively, with 17 bases between them.

The table lists this clonotype with a few counts. This rearrangement joins TRBV6-4 to TRBJ1-1; no definite D call. V was cut by 2 bases and J by 4 bases, with 14 bases left in between. The CDR3 contains 15 residues. Germline CDR1 reads MRHNA; CDR2 reads SNTAGT. The CDR3 nucleotides are TGTGCCAGCAGTGACACGAATAGACCGGGCACTGAAGCTTTCTTT. It yields the protein CASSDTNRPGTEAFF.

The gene calls are TRBV29-1 and TRBJ1-2, with D perhaps matching TRBD1 (6 bases). The germline V and J ends were trimmed by 3 bases and 4 bases, with 15 bases remaining between them. CDR3 length: 14 amino acids. CDR1 is SQVTM and CDR2 is ANQGSEA in the germline V gene. This CDR3 is CSVEIIQGRYGYTF. The CDR3 region has the DNA TGCAGCGTTGAGATCATACAGGGTCGCTATGGCTACACCTTC.

The chain couples TRBV5-1 to TRBJ2-1; D call uncertain. The CDR3 extends over 14 amino acids. Germline loops: CDR1 SGHRS, CDR2 YFSETQ. V gave up 4 bases and J gave up 7 bases, with 15 bases separating them. The CDR3 region is CASSPSGVGNEQFF. CDR3 sequence (DNA): TGCGCCAGCAGCCCCAGTGGGGTAGGAAATGAGCAGTTCTTC.

This clonotype was counted ten times or more. This chain connects TRBV20-1 to TRBJ2-3; D may match TRBD1 or TRBD2 (6 bases each). V lost 0 bases and J 3 bases, leaving 13 bases between the germline ends. Germline CDR1 and CDR2: DFQATT and SNEGSKA (reference sequence). The CDR3 is 15 amino acids. CDR3 DNA sequence: TGCAGTGCTAGAGACAGAGGGGGGAAGACAGATACGCAGTATTTT. This gives the protein CSARDRGGKTDTQYF.

This clonotype was seen more than once but under ten times. This sequence joins TRBV7-9 and TRBJ2-7; tentative D call: TRBD2 (6 bases). Germline V CDR1 and CDR2: SEHNR, FQNEAQ (reference sequence). Trimming cost V 5 bases and J 3 bases, with 11 bases left between them. CDR3 length equals 13 residues. The CDR3 nucleotides are TGTGCCAGCAGCCGGACTACCAGCTACGAGCAGTACGTC. Its protein product is CASSRTTSYEQYV.

The chain links TRBV20-1 to TRBJ1-4; tentatively, D is TRBD1 (5 bases). Trimming stripped 0 bases from V and 11 bases from J, with 13 bases between. Germline values: CDR1 DFQATT, CDR2 SNEGSKA (reference sequence). The CDR3 consists of 13 residues. CDR3 sequence reads: CSARDLTGGKLFF. CDR3 DNA: TGCAGTGCTAGAGATCTCACGGGGGGGAAACTGTTTTTT.